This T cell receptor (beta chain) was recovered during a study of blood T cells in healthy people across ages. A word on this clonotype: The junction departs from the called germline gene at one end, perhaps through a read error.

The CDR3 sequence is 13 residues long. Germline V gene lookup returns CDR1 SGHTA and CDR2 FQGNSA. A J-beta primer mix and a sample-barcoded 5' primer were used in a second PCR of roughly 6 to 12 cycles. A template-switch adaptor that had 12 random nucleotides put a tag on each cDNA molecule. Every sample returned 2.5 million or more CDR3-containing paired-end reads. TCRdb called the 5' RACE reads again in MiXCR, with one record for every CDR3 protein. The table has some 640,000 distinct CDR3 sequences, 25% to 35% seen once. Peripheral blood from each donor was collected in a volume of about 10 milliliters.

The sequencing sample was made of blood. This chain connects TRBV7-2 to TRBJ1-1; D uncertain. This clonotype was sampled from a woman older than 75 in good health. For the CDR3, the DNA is TGTGCCAGCAGGAATCAAGTGAACACTGAAGTTTTCTTT. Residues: CASRNQVNTEVFF.